This TCR beta chain is from a study of T cell responses to AZD1222 COVID-19 vaccine. Study-level findings and limits: Only six individuals given AZD1222 were seropositive at baseline. Dominant CD4 TCR responses targeted spike regions 160-218 and 743-854. Repertoires were obtained only post-peak T cell response.

For this clone: Its cognate antigen is unknown.

TCRdb's table, derived via immunoSEQ multiplex PCR, lists solely in-frame clones and lacks some. The top ten hold approximately 2% of the sample, which has 120,000 to 150,000 clones, just over 90% seen once. J was trimmed by 5 bases and V by 1 base; bases with no gene match: 4. The CDR3 is made up of 16 amino acids. Germline V CDR1 and CDR2: SEHNR, FQNEAQ (reference sequence). The origin of this receptor is an adult in good health. Sample: peripheral blood, taken on day 0 of AZD1222 vaccination. This rearrangement joins TRBV7-9 to TRBJ2-1; 11 nucleotides line up with TRBD2. The CDR3 loop is CASSLGGLAANNEQFF. CDR3 nucleotides: TGTGCCAGCAGCTTAGGGGGACTAGCGGCTAACAATGAGCAGTTCTTC. Full variable domain (missing parts from reference TRBV7-9 and TRBJ2-1): DTGVSQNPRHKITKRGQNVTFRCDPISEHNRLYWYRQTLGQGPEFLTYFQNEAQLEKSRLLSDRFSAERPKGSFSTLEIQRTEQGDSAMYLCASSLGGLAANNEQFFGPGTRLTVL.